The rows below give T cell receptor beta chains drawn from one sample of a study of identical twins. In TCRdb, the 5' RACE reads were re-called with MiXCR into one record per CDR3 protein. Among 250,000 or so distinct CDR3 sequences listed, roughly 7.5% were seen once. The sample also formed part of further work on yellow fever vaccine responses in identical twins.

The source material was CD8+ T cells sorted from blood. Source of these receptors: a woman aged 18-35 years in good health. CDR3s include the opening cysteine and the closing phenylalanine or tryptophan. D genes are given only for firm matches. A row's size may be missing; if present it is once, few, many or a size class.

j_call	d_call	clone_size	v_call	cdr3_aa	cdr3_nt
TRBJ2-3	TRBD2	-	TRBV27	CASSWGGTRTDTQYF	TGTGCCAGCAGCTGGGGGGGGACCCGCACAGATACGCAGTATTTT
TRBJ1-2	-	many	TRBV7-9	CASSPMKGGTF	TGTGCCAGCAGCCCGATGAAAGGAGGGACCTTC
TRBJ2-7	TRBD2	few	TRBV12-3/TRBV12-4	CASSPRTSGHEQYF	TGTGCCAGCAGCCCTCGGACTAGCGGCCACGAGCAGTACTTC
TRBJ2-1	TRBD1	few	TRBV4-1	CASSQVTGGDEQFF	TGCGCCAGCAGCCAAGTAACAGGGGGCGATGAGCAGTTCTTC
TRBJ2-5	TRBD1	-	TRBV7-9	CASSPLSGTEQETQYF	TGTGCCAGCAGCCCCTTGTCAGGGACAGAACAAGAGACCCAGTACTTC
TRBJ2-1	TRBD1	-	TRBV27	CASSLLTDRNNEQFF	TGTGCCAGCAGTTTATTAACGGACAGGAACAATGAGCAGTTCTTC
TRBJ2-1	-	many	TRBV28	CAGGSYNEQFF	TGTGCTGGGGGATCCTACAATGAGCAGTTCTTC
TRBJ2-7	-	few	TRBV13	CASSLGLASEQYF	TGTGCCAGCAGCTTAGGACTAGCTTCCGAGCAGTACTTC
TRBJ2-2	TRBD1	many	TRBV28	CASSFPRQGHGELFF	TGTGCCAGCAGTTTCCCTCGACAGGGCCACGGGGAGCTGTTTTTT
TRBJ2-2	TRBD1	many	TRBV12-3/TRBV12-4	CASRPGQRNTGELFF	TGTGCCAGCAGGCCGGGACAGCGAAACACCGGGGAGCTGTTTTTT
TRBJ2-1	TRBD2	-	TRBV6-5	CASSPQTSGSYNEQFF	TGTGCCAGCAGTCCACAGACTAGCGGGAGCTACAATGAGCAGTTCTTC
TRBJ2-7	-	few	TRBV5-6	CASSYGRQYEQYF	TGTGCCAGCAGCTACGGACGGCAATACGAGCAGTACTTC
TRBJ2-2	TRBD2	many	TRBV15	CATSLAGGGTGELFF	TGTGCCACCAGCCTAGCGGGGGGCGGCACCGGGGAGCTGTTTTTT
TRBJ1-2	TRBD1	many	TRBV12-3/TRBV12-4	CASSPTGEGGYTF	TGTGCCAGCAGCCCGACAGGGGAAGGAGGCTACACCTTC
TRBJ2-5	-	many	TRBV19	CASSKSREQTQYF	TGTGCCAGTAGTAAATCGCGGGAACAGACCCAGTACTTC
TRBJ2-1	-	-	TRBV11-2	CASSLYLSSYNEQFF	TGTGCCAGCAGCTTATATCTGAGCTCCTACAATGAGCAGTTCTTC
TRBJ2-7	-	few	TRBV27	CASRSGIALYEQYF	TGTGCCAGCAGGTCAGGGATTGCTTTATACGAGCAGTACTTC
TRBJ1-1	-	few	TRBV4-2	CASSQGVAGNTEAFF	TGTGCCAGCAGCCAAGGAGTGGCGGGAAACACTGAAGCTTTCTTT
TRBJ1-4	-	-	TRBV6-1	CASNRLETNEKLFF	TGTGCCAGCAATCGGTTGGAGACTAATGAAAAACTGTTTTTT
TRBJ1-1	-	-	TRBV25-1	CASSLGMRAFF	TGTGCCAGCAGTCTAGGAATGAGAGCTTTCTTT
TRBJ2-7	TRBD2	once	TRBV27	CASSLYPSGVEQYF	TGTGCCAGCAGTTTATATCCTAGCGGGGTGGAGCAGTACTTC
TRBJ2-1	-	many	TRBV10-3	CAISEGRASSYNEQFF	TGTGCCATCAGTGAGGGTCGAGCGAGCTCCTACAATGAGCAGTTCTTC
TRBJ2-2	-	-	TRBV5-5	CASEQWANTGELFF	TGTGCCAGCGAGCAGTGGGCGAACACCGGGGAGCTGTTTTTT
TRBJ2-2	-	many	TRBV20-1	CSARGPGWEAGELFF	TGCAGTGCTAGAGGCCCCGGCTGGGAGGCCGGGGAGCTGTTTTTT
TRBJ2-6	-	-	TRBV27	CATWSGANVLTF	TGTGCCACCTGGTCAGGGGCCAACGTCCTGACTTTC
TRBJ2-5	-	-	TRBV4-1	CASSQRRGPQETQYF	TGCGCCAGCAGCCAGCGTAGGGGCCCACAAGAGACCCAGTACTTC
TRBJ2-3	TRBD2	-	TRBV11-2	CASKAGVGTDTQYF	TGTGCCAGTAAAGCGGGGGTCGGCACAGATACGCAGTATTTT
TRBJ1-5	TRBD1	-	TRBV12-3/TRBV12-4	CASSDDRGLQPQHF	TGTGCCAGCAGTGATGACAGGGGGCTTCAGCCCCAGCATTTT
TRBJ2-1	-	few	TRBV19	CASSIFRYNEQFF	TGTGCCAGTAGTATCTTCCGATACAATGAGCAGTTCTTC
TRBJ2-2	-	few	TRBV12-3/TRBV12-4	CASTLGNTGELFF	TGTGCCAGCACCCTTGGGAACACCGGGGAGCTGTTTTTT
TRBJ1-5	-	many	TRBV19	CASDDGPTNQPQHF	TGTGCCAGTGATGACGGTCCCACAAATCAGCCCCAGCATTTT
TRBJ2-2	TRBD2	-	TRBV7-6	CASSPWLAGRVTGELFF	TGTGCCAGCAGCCCCTGGCTAGCGGGAAGGGTCACCGGGGAGCTGTTTTTT
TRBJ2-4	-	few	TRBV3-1	CASSQENSKNIQYF	TGTGCCAGCAGCCAAGAGAATTCAAAAAACATTCAGTACTTC
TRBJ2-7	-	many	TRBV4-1	CASSQDTSEGYEQYF	TGCGCCAGCAGCCAAGATACCTCCGAAGGCTACGAGCAGTACTTC
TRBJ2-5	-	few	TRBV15	CATSSYREGETQYF	TGTGCCACCAGCAGTTACAGGGAGGGGGAGACCCAGTACTTC
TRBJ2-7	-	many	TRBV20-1	CSARDNWAPYEQYF	TGCAGTGCTAGAGACAACTGGGCGCCCTACGAGCAGTACTTC
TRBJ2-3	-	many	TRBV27	CASSLGGRHSDTQYF	TGTGCCAGCAGTTTAGGGGGGAGGCACTCAGATACGCAGTATTTT
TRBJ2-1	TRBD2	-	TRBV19	CASRITAAGGAEQFF	TGTGCCAGCAGAATTACAGCAGCCGGGGGGGCAGAGCAGTTCTTC
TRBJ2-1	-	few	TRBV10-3	CAITGGAYNEQFF	TGTGCCATAACAGGGGGGGCCTACAATGAGCAGTTCTTC
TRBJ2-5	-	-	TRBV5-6	CASSPDTSFQETQYF	TGTGCCAGCAGCCCGGACACCAGCTTTCAAGAGACCCAGTACTTC
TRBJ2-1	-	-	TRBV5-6	CASSLEEFVYNEQFF	TGTGCCAGCAGCTTGGAGGAGTTCGTCTACAATGAGCAGTTCTTC
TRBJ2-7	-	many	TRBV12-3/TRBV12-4	CASSLGRASEQYF	TGTGCCAGCAGTTTGGGCAGGGCGAGCGAGCAGTACTTC
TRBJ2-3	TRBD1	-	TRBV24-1	CATSGTQGARVADTQYF	TGTGCCACCAGTGGGACTCAGGGGGCCAGGGTTGCAGATACGCAGTATTTT
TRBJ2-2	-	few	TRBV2	CASRRWTGELFF	TGTGCCAGCAGAAGGTGGACCGGGGAGCTGTTTTTT
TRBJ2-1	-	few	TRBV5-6	CASSFGDSHQYEQFF	TGTGCCAGCAGCTTCGGAGACAGCCATCAGTATGAGCAGTTCTTC
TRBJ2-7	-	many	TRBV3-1	CASSQVTGYEQYF	TGTGCCAGCAGCCAAGTCACAGGTTACGAGCAGTACTTC
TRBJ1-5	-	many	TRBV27	CASSRLYSNQPQHF	TGTGCCAGCAGTCGGCTATATAGCAATCAGCCCCAGCATTTT
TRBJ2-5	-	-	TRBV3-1	CASSQDFVVGGRGAGETQYF	TGTGCCAGCAGCCAAGACTTCGTCGTAGGAGGTAGGGGGGCAGGAGAGACCCAGTACTTC
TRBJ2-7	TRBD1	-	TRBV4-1	CASSQDDDRGLEQYF	TGCGCCAGCAGCCAAGACGACGACAGGGGTCTCGAGCAGTACTTC
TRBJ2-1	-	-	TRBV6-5	CASSYADEQFF	TGTGCCAGCAGTTACGCCGATGAGCAGTTCTTC
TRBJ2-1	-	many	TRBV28	CASSLSGATYNEQFF	TGTGCCAGCAGTTTATCGGGGGCTACCTACAATGAGCAGTTCTTC
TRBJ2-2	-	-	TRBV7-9	CASSTRDSRENTGELFF	TGTGCCAGCAGCACCCGAGACAGCAGAGAGAACACCGGGGAGCTGTTTTTT
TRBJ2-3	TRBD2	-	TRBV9	CASSDAGGVTDTQYF	TGTGCCAGCTCGGACGCGGGAGGGGTAACAGATACGCAGTATTTT
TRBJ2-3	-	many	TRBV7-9	CASRTDTQYF	TGTGCCAGCAGAACAGATACGCAGTATTTT
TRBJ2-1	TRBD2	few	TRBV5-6	CASSPSTSGRYNEQFF	TGTGCCAGCAGCCCATCTACTAGCGGGAGGTACAATGAGCAGTTCTTC